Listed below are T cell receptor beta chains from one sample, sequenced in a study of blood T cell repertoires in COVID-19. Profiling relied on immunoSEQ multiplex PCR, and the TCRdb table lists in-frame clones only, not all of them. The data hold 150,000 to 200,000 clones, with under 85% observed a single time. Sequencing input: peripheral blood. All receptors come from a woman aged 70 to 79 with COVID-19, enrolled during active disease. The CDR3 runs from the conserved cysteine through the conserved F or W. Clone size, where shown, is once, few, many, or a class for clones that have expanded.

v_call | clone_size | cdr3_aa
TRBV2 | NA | CASRGTGPGELFF
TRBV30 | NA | CALGGVQFF
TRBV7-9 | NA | CASSLRQTMNTGELFF
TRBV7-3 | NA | CASRRGLAGVNTGELFF
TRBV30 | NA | CAWSGGVSNQPQHF
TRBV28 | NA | CASSPGGAGANVLTF
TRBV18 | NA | CASSPELAGGETQYF
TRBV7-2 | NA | CASSSRDYIKTQYF
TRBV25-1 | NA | CASSDLSSTNEKLFF
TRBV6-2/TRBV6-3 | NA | CASSQEDRFANEQFF
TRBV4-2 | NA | CASSQRTGNGKLFF
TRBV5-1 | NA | CASSVLLAGVDEQFF
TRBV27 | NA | CASSPSWASEETQYF
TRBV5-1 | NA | CASSLALSQSPLHF
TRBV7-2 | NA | CASSPTGQGYEQYF
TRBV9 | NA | CASSVGLDSPSTDTQYF
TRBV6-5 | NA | CASLGQARGTQYF
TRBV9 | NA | CASSSSGSSYNEQFF
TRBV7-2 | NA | CASSLAGGSSGPDRLNTEAFF
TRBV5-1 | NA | CASSLGQGRNQPQHF
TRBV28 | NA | CASSLPPGQITEAFF
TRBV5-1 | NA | CASSLRGQLSGNTIYF
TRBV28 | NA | CASSQPFGTGEQRNTIYF
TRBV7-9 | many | CASSGEGGPYEQYF
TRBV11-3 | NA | CASSLEFYVAGGRTGELFF
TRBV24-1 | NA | CATSARGSSYEQYF
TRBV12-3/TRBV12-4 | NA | CASSYDRPRIYTF
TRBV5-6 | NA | CASSLTRGYMNTEAFF
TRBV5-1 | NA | CASSFQGAMGAFF
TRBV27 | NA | CASRYNGQNTGELFF
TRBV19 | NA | CASSDGQLAKNIQYF
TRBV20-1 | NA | CSASLGQAIYGYTF
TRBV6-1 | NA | CASSEIQGAANEKLFF
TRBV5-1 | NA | CASGHSYPQYF
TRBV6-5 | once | CASSLAGNSYEQYF
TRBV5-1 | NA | CASSLDRHGGDYGYTF
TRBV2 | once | CASSGADSDTNYGYTF
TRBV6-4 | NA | CASSAGLAGATYNEQFF
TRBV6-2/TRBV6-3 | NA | CASSPWAGGYTF
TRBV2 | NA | CASTREEATNEKLFF
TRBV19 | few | CASGDSGTGIFGYTF
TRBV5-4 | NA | CASSWDRGNQETQYF
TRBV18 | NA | CASSPGTGGFEQFF
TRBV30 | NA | CAWSVRGPRSYEQYF
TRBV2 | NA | CASSENAGGQYGYTF
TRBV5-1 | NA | CASSEQGGNIQYF
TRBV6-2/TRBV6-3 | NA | CASSTPGLAGGVREQFF
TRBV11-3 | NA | CASSLVGTVDNEQFF
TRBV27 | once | CASSSSTSGNTGELFF
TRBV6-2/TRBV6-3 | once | CASSYVLATGQGYTF
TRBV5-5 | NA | CASSIGQGRETQYF
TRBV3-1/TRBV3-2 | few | CASSQRRDRSPLHF
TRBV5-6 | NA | CASSLQALTRETQYF
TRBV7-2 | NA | CASSPDRAVLSGANVLTF
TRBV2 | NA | CASSGSMGGITYEQFF
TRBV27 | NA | CASSANRGPSPNEQYF
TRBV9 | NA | CASSVARAGDNEQFF
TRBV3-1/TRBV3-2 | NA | CASSQEGRSGTPFF
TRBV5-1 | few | CASSSPMGAGGYTF
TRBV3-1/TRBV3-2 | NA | CASSQTDRGIAKNIQYF